This TCR beta chain derives from a study of sequential checkpoint blockade in melanoma (dated by TCRdb to between 2017 and 2020). Regarding the research as a whole: In a 1:1 randomization, patients received either first-line nivolumab then ipilimumab (arm A) or ipilimumab then nivolumab (arm B). Maintenance nivolumab came after each of the two trial sequences. Study-wide conclusions, independent of this receptor: Larger, independent patient cohorts are needed to validate the response-prediction model that combines TCR metrics and mutation burden.

In its sample, this clone was seen once. No cognate antigen has been identified for it. Base qualities were left out, and no much larger clone turns up one base away. TCRbeta CDR3 regions were immunosequenced from genomic DNA with the immunoSEQ Assay. Before high-throughput sequencing, the genomic DNA was amplified using bias-controlled multiplex PCR. On the study's bioinformatics: To quantify the absolute abundance of each unique TCRbeta CDR3 region, the sequences were collapsed and filtered. Clonality, defined as 1 minus Pielou's evenness, was calculated using productive rearrangements only. A previously published method was used to identify clones whose frequencies were significantly greater in on-treatment samples than in baseline samples. TCRdb retrieved this table from immuneACCESS and kept in-frame rearrangements only. Not all clones are present; in checked studies, unresolved V genes account for under half, and no reason is known for the remainder. Clonal size and the V and J genes are those of that table, whereas D and trimming came from the DNA. The sample table records about 20,000 clones; 56% of these occur just once. The top ten constitute approximately 15% of the sample.

From the cysteine through the phenylalanine, the CDR3 covers 15 amino acids. Only the CDR3 DNA stays, 45 bases, in frame from base 1. CDR1 and CDR2 were assigned from the germline V gene (reference sequence) as LNHNV and YYDKDF. V and J are truncated by 5 bases and 5 bases respectively, leaving an intervening sequence of 15 bases. Explained via the paper, the treatment or condition label denotes: randomized to nivolumab then ipilimumab (arm A) or the reverse (arm B). None of the patients in the trial had previously been given DNA-damaging chemotherapy. A FACS Aria II flow cytometer was used to sort live CD3+CD8+ cells that were negative for CD19 and CD56 from thawed PBMCs. The samples were obtained from melanoma patients enrolled in CheckMate 064, an open-label, randomized phase II trial testing sequential checkpoint blockade. Peripheral blood mononuclear cells were collected by leukapheresis, purified using Ficoll-Paque, and frozen in human serum containing about 10% DMSO. Immediately after sorting, the purity of sorted blood CD3+CD8+ cells was verified to be >98%, after which DNA was extracted.

Source: CD8+ T cells sorted from blood (inferred from file names), taken from a patient given nivolumab and ipilimumab in sequence. The chain was built from TRBV15 and TRBJ2-2; the D region possibly corresponds to TRBD2 (5 bases align). This clonotype originated in a human donor with melanoma. The CDR3 sequence is CATSLSGSSTGELFF. Here is the DNA: TGTGCCACCAGCCTATCGGGGTCTTCGACCGGGGAGCTGTTTTTT.